This passage covers 31 T cell receptor beta chains from one sample sequenced in a study of T cell repertoires in cytomegalovirus infection. TCRdb reprocessed the reads with MiXCR, giving one entry per CDR3 protein. The sample consists of about a million distinct CDR3 sequences, 30% to 40% of them appearing once. No cognate antigen is known for these TCRs. Sequenced material: cultured CD8+ T cells from PBMCs, taken from culture after CMV antigen stimulation. These TCRs come from a human donor in good health (CMV status not recorded). Some clones in this sample may be carry-over from other donors' samples.

The gene calls are TRBV11-1 and TRBJ1-1, with a possible D match to TRBD1 (5 bases). The CDR3 is made up of 15 amino acids. Germline-derived CDR1 and CDR2 are SGHAT and FQDESV (reference sequence). The V end lost 1 base, the J end lost 0 bases, and 9 bases lay between the germline ends. In DNA form, the CDR3 reads TGTGCCAGCAGCTTAGTCTTGGACATGAACACTGAAGCTTTCTTT. Its translation is CASSLVLDMNTEAFF.

This clonotype was found once. The chain recombines TRBV6-5 with TRBJ1-3; 8 bases fit TRBD1. There are 19 residues in the CDR3. Germline loops: CDR1 MNHEY, CDR2 SVGAGI. With V trimmed by 5 bases and J by 0 bases, 15 bases remained unmatched. Written as DNA, the CDR3 is TGTGCCAGCAGTGGTGATTTAGGGACAGGAGATTTCTCTGGAAACACCATATATTTT. Translated: CASSGDLGTGDFSGNTIYF.

Many counts were recorded for this clonotype. V usage is TRBV20-1 and J usage is TRBJ2-3; 8 bases line up with TRBD2. V shed 0 bases and J 1 base; nucleotides not matched to a gene: 6. Germline loops: CDR1 DFQATT, CDR2 SNEGSKA (reference sequence). This CDR3 is built from 16 residues. CDR3 DNA sequence: TGCAGTGCTAGAGAGGCAGCGGGGGCCCGCACAGATACGCAGTATTTT. Translation: CSAREAAGARTDTQYF.

There are a few counts of this clonotype. At one end the junction does not follow the germline gene, possibly because of a read error. The CDR3 DNA follows: TGTGCCAGCAGCCAAGACGGCAGGGGGCCTTACAGTGAGCAGTTCTTC. It encodes CASSQDGRGPYSEQFF. The V and J genes are TRBV14 and TRBJ2-1, with 8 bases fitting TRBD1. Germline values: CDR1 SGHDN, CDR2 FVKESK. This CDR3 comprises 16 residues.

V usage is TRBV7-4 and J usage is TRBJ1-2; TRBD1 aligns across 7 bases. V lost 1 base and J lost 6; bases outside the gene matches: 5. CDR1 and CDR2 from the germline V gene are SGHVT and SQSDAQ. The CDR3 extends over 14 amino acids. CDR3 DNA sequence: TGTGCCAGCAGCTTAGGACGGCAGGGGGATGGCTACACCTTC. Protein sequence: CASSLGRQGDGYTF.

This chain uses TRBV25-1 with TRBJ2-1; TRBD1 might be the D (6 bases). Germline V gene sequence: CDR1 MGHDK, CDR2 SYGVNS. The CDR3 extends over 12 amino acids. Trimming removed 7 bases from V and 8 bases from J, with 12 bases in between. CDR3 amino acids: CASTQGSDEQFF. Written as DNA, the CDR3 is TGTGCCAGCACCCAGGGGAGCGATGAGCAGTTCTTC. The variable domain in full, with the rest retrieved from reference TRBV25-1 and TRBJ2-1, is EADIYQTPRYLVIGTGKKITLECSQTMGHDKMYWYQQDPGMELHLIHYSYGVNSTEKGDLSSESTVSRIRTEHFPLTLESARPSHTSQYLCASTQGSDEQFFGPGTRLTVL.

The chain recombines TRBV7-9 with TRBJ2-1, with D hard to call. There are 14 residues in the CDR3. Trimming took off 4 bases at V and 0 bases at J, with 7 bases between the two ends. The germline V gene encodes CDR1 SEHNR and CDR2 FQNEAQ (reference sequence). The CDR3 sequence: CASSWESSYNEQFF. In DNA form, the CDR3 reads TGTGCCAGCAGCTGGGAAAGCTCCTACAATGAGCAGTTCTTC.

The chain employs TRBV27 and TRBJ2-3; weak D call: TRBD2 (5 bases). CDR1 and CDR2 (germline): MNHEY, SMNVEV (reference sequence). V was trimmed by 3 bases and J by 0 bases, leaving 13 bases between them. The CDR3 length is 16 residues. The CDR3 DNA is TGTGCCAGCAGTTTGCGGGCCGCAACTAGCACAGATACGCAGTATTTT. Its translation: CASSLRAATSTDTQYF.

Many counts were recorded for this clonotype. The chain is built from TRBV7-8 and TRBJ2-3; 9 nucleotides match TRBD2. Losses at the gene ends were 2 bases for V and 0 bases for J; bases not matched to a gene: 3. The CDR3 is 16 amino acids. Per the germline V gene, CDR1 is SGHVS and CDR2 is FQNEAQ. The DNA of the CDR3 is TGTGCCAGCAGCTTAAGCGGGGGGCGGAGCACAGATACGCAGTATTTT. Translation: CASSLSGGRSTDTQYF.

This clonotype was counted at least ten times. This chain connects TRBV7-2 to TRBJ2-5; TRBD2 matches at 10 bases. The CDR3 is made up of 17 amino acids. V gave up 4 bases and J gave up 0 bases; unmatched junction bases: 8. In germline, CDR1 is SGHTA, CDR2 FQGNSA. The CDR3 spells CASSSVAGGRYQETQYF. For the CDR3, the DNA is TGTGCCAGCAGCTCGGTAGCGGGGGGCCGGTACCAAGAGACCCAGTACTTC.

The CDR3: CASSPGGGDYEQYF. The DNA of the CDR3 is TGCGCCAGCAGCCCGGGCGGGGGGGACTACGAGCAGTACTTC. The chain couples TRBV5-1 to TRBJ2-7; TRBD2 agrees at 9 bases. This CDR3 is 14 amino acids long. The V and J ends lost 4 bases and 3 bases, in that order; junction bases with no gene match: 5. Germline V gene data show CDR1 as SGHRS and CDR2 as YFSETQ.

J is TRBJ2-1 and V is TRBV7-2; perhaps D is TRBD1 or TRBD2 (6 bases each). CDR3 length: 15 residues. The V gene lost 11 bases and the J gene lost 0 bases, with 17 bases spanning the gap. Germline assignment: CDR1 SGHTA and CDR2 FQGNSA. The CDR3 DNA reads TGTGCCCCAATAAGGGGGGAATCCTCCTACAATGAGCAGTTCTTC. Translation gives CAPIRGESSYNEQFF.

This sequence joins TRBV14 and TRBJ2-7; no clear D gene. CDR1 SGHDN and CDR2 FVKESK come from the germline V gene. Between the trimmed V and J ends, which lost 1 base and 6 bases, there was a span of 10 bases. The CDR3 has 13 residues. The DNA for the CDR3 is TGTGCCAGCAGCCAAGTTTACGGGTCCGAGCAGTACTTC. It specifies CASSQVYGSEQYF. The entire variable domain, with the rest obtained from reference TRBV14 and TRBJ2-7, is as follows: EAGVTQFPSHSVIEKGQTVTLRCDPISGHDNLYWYRRVMGKEIKFLLHFVKESKQDESGMPNNRFLAERTGGTYSTLKVQPAELEDSGVYFCASSQVYGSEQYFGPGTRLTVT.

The genes are TRBV14 and TRBJ1-6; 7 bases match TRBD1. Germline V gene data show CDR1 as SGHDN and CDR2 as FVKESK. V was pared by 1 base and J by 9 bases, with 3 bases of the junction left unmatched. This CDR3 spans 14 amino acids. DNA for the CDR3: TGTGCCAGCAGCCAAGGGACAGGTGTTTCACCCCTCCACTTT. As protein: CASSQGTGVSPLHF.

The J gene is TRBJ2-7, the V gene TRBV7-9; D call uncertain. Germline loops: CDR1 SEHNR, CDR2 FQNEAQ (reference sequence). V was clipped by 4 bases and J by 2 bases, with 18 bases between them. The CDR3 runs to 16 residues. The CDR3 loop reads CASSSSPQPGTYEQYV. The CDR3 region has the DNA TGTGCCAGCAGCTCGAGCCCCCAACCGGGCACCTACGAGCAGTACGTC.

This clonotype was seen a few times. The V gene is TRBV7-9, the J gene TRBJ1-6; D perhaps matches TRBD1 (5 bases). Trimming stripped 7 bases from V and 4 bases from J, with 17 bases between. The CDR3 loop spans 16 amino acids. CDR1 is SEHNR and CDR2 is FQNEAQ in the germline V gene (reference sequence). CDR3 protein: CASTNRQTHYNSPLHF. As DNA, the CDR3 is TGTGCCAGCACCAACCGACAGACTCATTATAATTCACCCCTCCACTTT.

This chain uses TRBV13 with TRBJ1-2; D is ambiguous. The CDR3 sequence is 16 residues long. V was clipped by 3 bases and J by 6 bases, with 20 bases between them. CDR1 PRHDT and CDR2 FYEKMQ come from the germline V gene (reference sequence). DNA for the CDR3: TGTGCCAGCAGCTTGTTAAGCAACCCCCTAGGCGATGGCTACACCTTC. This codes for CASSLLSNPLGDGYTF.

CDR3 region: CASSPRIVDEQFF. The CDR3, as DNA: TGTGCCAGCAGCCCCCGGATCGTCGATGAGCAGTTCTTC. The rearrangement joins TRBV4-2 to TRBJ2-1; D not certain. Germline V gives CDR1 LGHNA, CDR2 YNFKEQ. This CDR3 is built from 13 residues. The V gene lost 4 bases and the J gene lost 8 bases, with 12 bases spanning the gap.

This clonotype was found many times. The chain is built from TRBV7-8 and TRBJ2-3; D is unclear. V gave up 2 bases and J gave up 4 bases, with 13 bases separating them. Germline V lookup: CDR1 SGHVS, CDR2 FQNEAQ. This CDR3 has 15 residues. The CDR3 sequence is CASSLMAADADTQYF. Here the CDR3 DNA reads TGTGCCAGCAGCTTAATGGCCGCCGACGCAGATACGCAGTATTTT.

The table lists this clonotype with a few counts. This chain links TRBV2 with TRBJ1-1; D might be TRBD1 (5 bases). This CDR3 comprises 16 residues. The germline CDR1 and CDR2 sequences are SNHLY and FYNNEI. Trimming removed 0 bases at V and 1 base at J, with 12 bases between. CDR3 DNA sequence: TGTGCCAGCAGTGAAGCTGGGACGGCACCGAACACTGAAGCTTTCTTT. This gives the protein CASSEAGTAPNTEAFF.

V gene TRBV24-1 combines with J gene TRBJ1-5; D uncertain. Germline CDR1 is KGHDR and CDR2 is SFDVKD. Trimming took 6 bases from V and 5 from J, leaving 16 bases between them. CDR3 length: 15 amino acids. CDR3 sequence reads: CATSRSGPFHQPQHF. In DNA form, the CDR3 reads TGTGCCACCAGTCGGTCTGGACCTTTTCATCAGCCCCAGCATTTT.

This clonotype was picked up a small number of times. The chain couples TRBV27 to TRBJ1-1; 8 bases are shared with TRBD1. This CDR3 comprises 15 residues. Trimming removed 6 bases from V and 1 base from J; junction bases left unmatched: 7. CDR1 MNHEY and CDR2 SMNVEV come from the germline V gene (reference sequence). In nucleotides, the CDR3 is TGTGCCAGCAGCTTTAACAGGGGGGAGAACACTGAAGCTTTCTTT. It translates to CASSFNRGENTEAFF.

This clonotype came up many times. The chain joins TRBV7-2 to TRBJ2-1; D is ambiguous. V was pared by 5 bases and J by 0 bases, with 17 bases between. The CDR3 length is 17 residues. In germline, CDR1 is SGHTA, CDR2 FQGNSA. The CDR3 loop reads CASSAIVGGSSYNEQFF. DNA for the CDR3: TGTGCCAGCAGCGCAATAGTGGGCGGTAGCTCCTACAATGAGCAGTTCTTC.

CDR3 sequence reads: CASSQELGTIYEKLFF. The CDR3, as DNA: TGCGCCAGCAGCCAAGAACTTGGGACCATTTATGAAAAACTGTTTTTT. The chain recombines TRBV4-3 with TRBJ1-4; tentatively, D is TRBD1 (5 bases). V was clipped by 0 bases and J by 6 bases, with 14 bases between them. Per germline, CDR1 LGHNA and CDR2 YSLEER. The CDR3 has 16 amino acids.

The chain employs TRBV24-1 and TRBJ1-1, with TRBD1 matching 7 bases. CDR3 length: 16 residues. Germline values: CDR1 KGHDR, CDR2 SFDVKD. Trimming at V came to 0 bases and at J to 3 bases, leaving 6 bases not matched to a gene. CDR3 protein: CATSDLKGAVDTEAFF. Here the CDR3 DNA reads TGTGCCACCAGTGATTTGAAGGGGGCGGTTGACACTGAAGCTTTCTTT.

This clonotype turned up a few times. V usage is TRBV27 and J usage is TRBJ2-1, with 8 bases aligning to TRBD1. J gave up 8 bases and V 3 bases, and 9 bases lay outside the gene matches. The CDR3 runs 15 residues. CDR1 MNHEY and CDR2 SMNVEV come from the germline V gene (reference sequence). The CDR3 bases are TGTGCCAGCAGTTTCAGGGGGCGCCCCGGGGATGAGCAGTTCTTC. Translating gives CASSFRGRPGDEQFF.

This clonotype came up a few times. This rearrangement joins TRBV4-1 to TRBJ1-1; D uncertain. V lost 1 base to trimming and J lost 2 bases, with 8 bases between them. The length of the CDR3 is 14 residues. CDR1 MGHRA and CDR2 YSYEKL come from the germline V gene. In DNA, the CDR3 is TGCGCCAGCAGCCAAGGGACCGTAAACACTGAAGCTTTCTTT. Protein: CASSQGTVNTEAFF.

This clonotype was detected ten times or more. The CDR3: CASSPRRLVQAGTGELFF. CDR3 bases: TGTGCCAGCAGTCCGCGACGCCTTGTCCAGGCGGGCACCGGGGAGCTGTTTTTT. The chain recombines TRBV12-3 or TRBV12-4 with TRBJ2-2; TRBD2 is a possible D gene (5 bases). Trimming shortened V by 5 bases and J by 4 bases, and 23 bases separated the two germline ends. The CDR3 totals 18 residues.

This rearrangement joins TRBV12-3 or TRBV12-4 to TRBJ2-2; the match to TRBD1 covers 8 bases. V was pared by 7 bases and J by 0 bases, with 19 bases of the junction left unmatched. This CDR3 comprises 20 residues. This chain's CDR3 is CASNLHFIAPGQANTGELFF. The CDR3 coding sequence is TGTGCCAGCAATCTTCATTTCATAGCCCCGGGACAGGCGAACACCGGGGAGCTGTTTTTT.

This sequence joins TRBV4-2 and TRBJ2-7; 9 nucleotides match TRBD2. The CDR3 runs 17 residues. Looked up from germline, CDR1 is LGHNA and CDR2 is YNFKEQ. V was clipped by 1 base and J by 0 bases; unmatched bases: 7. This CDR3 is CASSQARGLASSYEQYF. Written as DNA, the CDR3 is TGTGCCAGCAGCCAAGCCCGGGGACTAGCCAGCTCCTACGAGCAGTACTTC.

V and J are TRBV12-3 or TRBV12-4 and TRBJ2-1; D is possibly TRBD2 (6 bases). The CDR3 has 15 residues. V lost 2 bases, J lost 5 bases, and 13 bases lay in between. The CDR3 nucleotides read TGTGCCAGCAGTTTAATAGTGGGGGGTAACAATGAGCAGTTCTTC. Protein sequence: CASSLIVGGNNEQFF.